This is a list of T cell receptor beta chains from one sample in a study of blood T cell repertoires in COVID-19. This table comes from immunoSEQ multiplex PCR, and its TCRdb copy is limited to in-frame clones, with some not included. Here the sample spans a few hundred thousand clones, around 90% being singletons. The sample was PBMCs or T cells enriched from blood (not recorded which). These receptors were obtained from a woman aged 18-29 years who had recovered from COVID-19. Each CDR3 is given with its conserved first and last residue. The D gene is left open where the match is weak. The size of a clone is reported for some rows only, either as once, few or many, or as a class for expanded clones.

CAYGQGPDEQFF	TGTGCCTACGGACAGGGACCAGATGAGCAGTTCTTC	TRBV30	TRBD1	-	TRBJ2-1
CASSFQGRTDTQYF	TGTGCCAGTAGTTTCCAGGGCCGCACAGATACGCAGTATTTT	TRBV19	-	-	TRBJ2-3
CATSDFLGYEQYF	TGTGCCACCAGTGATTTTCTCGGCTACGAGCAGTACTTC	TRBV24-1	-	-	TRBJ2-7
CASSLDGGQGSNYGYTF	TGTGCCAGCAGCTTGGATGGGGGACAGGGGTCTAACTATGGCTACACCTTC	TRBV5-4	TRBD1	-	TRBJ1-2
CASSLRHNYGYTF	TGTGCCAGCAGTTTACGACATAACTATGGCTACACCTTC	TRBV6-2/TRBV6-3	-	-	TRBJ1-2
CASSYRQEHSPLHF	TGTGCCAGCAGTTACAGACAGGAGCATTCACCCCTCCACTTT	TRBV6-2/TRBV6-3	-	few	TRBJ1-6
CASSAGQGFGYTF	TGTGCCAGCAGTGCGGGACAGGGGTTTGGCTACACCTTC	TRBV12-3/TRBV12-4	TRBD1	few	TRBJ1-2
CASSPGGQQMTGELFF	TGTGCCAGCAGCCCGGGAGGGCAACAGATGACCGGGGAGCTGTTTTTT	TRBV5-4	TRBD2	-	TRBJ2-2
CASSPSPGTTHAGYTF	TGTGCCAGCTCACCCTCCCCAGGGACAACGCACGCGGGCTACACCTTC	TRBV18	-	-	TRBJ1-2
CASSQGQGSSPLHF	TGTGCCAGCAGCCAGGGACAGGGGAGTTCACCCCTCCACTTT	TRBV5-5	TRBD1	-	TRBJ1-6
CASSDPGQGLEKLFF	TGTGCCAGCAGTGATCCGGGACAGGGGCTTGAAAAACTGTTTTTT	TRBV2	TRBD1	-	TRBJ1-4
CASSIKTATNEKLFF	TGTGCCAGCAGCATAAAAACTGCAACTAATGAAAAACTGTTTTTT	TRBV7-2	-	-	TRBJ1-4
CASSAWDRYSPLHF	TGTGCCAGCAGTGCCTGGGACAGATATTCACCCCTCCACTTT	TRBV28	TRBD1	once	TRBJ1-6
CAWGTGHGAFF	TGTGCCTGGGGGACAGGGCACGGAGCTTTCTTT	TRBV30	TRBD1	-	TRBJ1-1
CASSQEAPTGSGEKLFF	TGCGCCAGCAGCCAAGAAGCCCCCACAGGGTCCGGCGAAAAACTGTTTTTT	TRBV4-1	-	-	TRBJ1-4
CASSRRSGTAPYEQYF	TGCGCCAGCAGCCGCCGCTCCGGGACAGCCCCCTACGAGCAGTACTTC	TRBV4-1	TRBD1	-	TRBJ2-7
CASSQDPGYGYTF	TGTGCCAGCAGCCAAGACCCGGGCTATGGCTACACCTTC	TRBV4-2	-	-	TRBJ1-2
CASCTGTGVWSQPQHF	TGTGCCAGCTGTACCGGGACAGGGGTATGGAGTCAGCCCCAGCATTTT	TRBV28	TRBD1	-	TRBJ1-5
CASSQDDRRGRRETQYF	TGCGCCAGCAGCCAAGATGATCGGCGGGGGAGGCGAGAGACCCAGTACTTC	TRBV4-1	TRBD2	-	TRBJ2-5
CASSYGGSTYEQYF	TGTGCCAGCAGCTATGGAGGGTCAACGTACGAGCAGTACTTC	TRBV9	-	-	TRBJ2-7
CASSQSPGTGEVPLHF	TGCGCCAGCAGTCAATCGCCCGGGACAGGGGAGGTTCCCCTCCACTTT	TRBV23-1	TRBD1	-	TRBJ1-6
CASSAGQGVQPQHF	TGTGCCAGCAGCGCGGGACAGGGAGTTCAGCCCCAGCATTTT	TRBV11-2	TRBD1	-	TRBJ1-5
CASSPQLAGRADTQYF	TGTGCCAGCAGTCCCCAACTAGCGGGGCGCGCAGATACGCAGTATTTT	TRBV28	TRBD2	-	TRBJ2-3
CASSVLGQGVSGNTIYF	TGCGCCAGCAGCGTTCTGGGACAGGGGGTTTCTGGAAACACCATATATTTT	TRBV5-1	TRBD1	few	TRBJ1-3
CASSQDPSGADTQYF	TGTGCCAGCAGCCAAGATCCTAGTGGCGCAGATACGCAGTATTTT	TRBV3-1/TRBV3-2	-	-	TRBJ2-3
CASSGDSGTSTDTQYF	TGCGCCAGCAGTGGGGATAGCGGAACTAGCACAGATACGCAGTATTTT	TRBV10-1	-	-	TRBJ2-3
CASSLAGGGNQPQHF	TGTGCCAGCAGTTTAGCGGGGGGTGGAAATCAGCCCCAGCATTTT	TRBV28	-	-	TRBJ1-5
CASSLVGSSNYGYTF	TGTGCCAGCAGCTTAGTAGGGAGTTCTAACTATGGCTACACCTTC	TRBV7-8	-	-	TRBJ1-2
CASSLEVGANTGELFF	TGCGCCAGCAGCTTGGAGGTGGGAGCGAACACCGGGGAGCTGTTTTTT	TRBV5-1	-	-	TRBJ2-2
CASSLGIIGADTEAFF	TGCGCCAGCAGCTTGGGAATTATTGGGGCGGACACTGAAGCTTTCTTT	TRBV5-1	-	-	TRBJ1-1
CASRMARGEDSPLHF	TGCGCCAGCAGGATGGCACGCGGGGAAGATTCACCCCTCCACTTT	TRBV5-1	-	-	TRBJ1-6
CASSSTGPAAFF	TGTGCCAGCAGCTCAACAGGCCCAGCGGCTTTCTTT	TRBV6-6	-	-	TRBJ1-1
CASSPGSAQETQYF	TGTGCCAGCAGCCCCGGGTCGGCCCAAGAGACCCAGTACTTC	TRBV11-3	-	-	TRBJ2-5
CASSPGAAFF	TGTGCCAGCAGCCCAGGTGCGGCTTTCTTT	TRBV6-6	-	-	TRBJ1-1
CATSRVGVGSPLHF	TGTGCCACCAGCAGAGTCGGGGTTGGATCACCCCTCCACTTT	TRBV15	-	-	TRBJ1-6
CASSTFTSGGTSTDTQYF	TGTGCCAGCAGCACATTTACTAGCGGGGGAACTAGCACAGATACGCAGTATTTT	TRBV3-1/TRBV3-2	TRBD2	-	TRBJ2-3
CATGVPMNTEAFF	TGTGCCACAGGGGTTCCGATGAACACTGAAGCTTTCTTT	TRBV10-3	-	few	TRBJ1-1
CASSLFLQGMASSTDTQYF	TGTGCCAGCAGTTTATTTTTACAGGGGATGGCGTCTAGCACAGATACGCAGTATTTT	TRBV28	TRBD1	-	TRBJ2-3
CASSRFQGRTEAFF	TGTGCCAGCAGCCGTTTCCAGGGGCGCACTGAAGCTTTCTTT	TRBV14	-	-	TRBJ1-1
CASSAGTSGLSYEQYF	TGTGCCAGCAGTGCCGGGACTAGCGGACTCTCCTACGAGCAGTACTTC	TRBV2	TRBD2	-	TRBJ2-7
CASSLFVNTGELFF	TGTGCCAGCAGTTTATTCGTGAACACCGGGGAGCTGTTTTTT	TRBV27	-	-	TRBJ2-2
CASRQQARETQYF	TGTGCCAGCAGACAACAGGCACGGGAGACCCAGTACTTC	TRBV7-6	-	-	TRBJ2-5
CASSQGIREDYGYTF	TGCGCCAGCAGCCAAGGGATCCGGGAGGACTATGGCTACACCTTC	TRBV4-1	-	-	TRBJ1-2
CSVEIGTNYEQYF	TGCAGCGTTGAAATAGGGACTAACTACGAGCAGTACTTC	TRBV29-1	TRBD2	-	TRBJ2-7
CASSGPLAGDTDTQYF	TGTGCCAGTAGTGGACCACTAGCGGGGGACACAGATACGCAGTATTTT	TRBV19	TRBD2	-	TRBJ2-3
CASSYTFRGEGNTIYF	TGTGCCAGCAGTTACACTTTCAGGGGAGAAGGAAACACCATATATTTT	TRBV6-5	-	-	TRBJ1-3
CASSQGSDEAFF	TGCGCCAGCAGCCAAGGGTCAGATGAAGCTTTCTTT	TRBV4-1	-	-	TRBJ1-1
CASSQGWSGGAWFNEQFF	TGTGCCAGCAGCCAAGGTTGGAGCGGGGGGGCGTGGTTCAATGAGCAGTTCTTC	TRBV3-1/TRBV3-2	TRBD2	-	TRBJ2-1
CASSQDILRTGVIPTEAFF	TGTGCCAGCAGCCAAGATATCCTCCGGACAGGGGTAATTCCCACTGAAGCTTTCTTT	TRBV4-2	TRBD1	-	TRBJ1-1
CSVVAGNADTQYF	TGCAGCGTTGTAGCGGGGAACGCAGATACGCAGTATTTT	TRBV29-1	TRBD2	-	TRBJ2-3
CASSGGTGANLSNQPQHF	TGTGCCAGCAGTGGGGGGACAGGGGCTAACCTTAGCAATCAGCCCCAGCATTTT	TRBV6-1	TRBD1	-	TRBJ1-5
CASSLSFQETQYF	TGTGCCAGCAGCCTCTCGTTTCAGGAGACCCAGTACTTC	TRBV7-3	-	-	TRBJ2-5
CAWSVSRADTQYF	TGTGCCTGGAGTGTGAGTAGAGCAGATACGCAGTATTTT	TRBV30	-	-	TRBJ2-3
CATSRDLGRADEAFF	TGTGCCACCAGCAGAGATCTGGGCAGGGCGGATGAAGCTTTCTTT	TRBV15	-	few	TRBJ1-1
CAISEETGASQPQHF	TGTGCCATCAGTGAGGAGACAGGGGCCAGTCAGCCCCAGCATTTT	TRBV10-3	TRBD1	-	TRBJ1-5
CSGRQGRTEAFF	TGCAGCGGACGACAGGGGAGAACTGAAGCTTTCTTT	TRBV29-1	TRBD1	-	TRBJ1-1
CASSFTTDNSGNTIYF	TGTGCCAGCAGCTTCACTACGGACAACTCTGGAAACACCATATATTTT	TRBV5-6	-	-	TRBJ1-3
CASSLGGGDEKLFF	TGTGCTAGCAGCTTAGGGGGCGGCGATGAAAAACTGTTTTTT	TRBV7-7	TRBD1	-	TRBJ1-4
CASSPRAGNTIYF	TGTGCCAGCAGCCCCCGCGCAGGAAACACCATATATTTT	TRBV5-6	-	once	TRBJ1-3